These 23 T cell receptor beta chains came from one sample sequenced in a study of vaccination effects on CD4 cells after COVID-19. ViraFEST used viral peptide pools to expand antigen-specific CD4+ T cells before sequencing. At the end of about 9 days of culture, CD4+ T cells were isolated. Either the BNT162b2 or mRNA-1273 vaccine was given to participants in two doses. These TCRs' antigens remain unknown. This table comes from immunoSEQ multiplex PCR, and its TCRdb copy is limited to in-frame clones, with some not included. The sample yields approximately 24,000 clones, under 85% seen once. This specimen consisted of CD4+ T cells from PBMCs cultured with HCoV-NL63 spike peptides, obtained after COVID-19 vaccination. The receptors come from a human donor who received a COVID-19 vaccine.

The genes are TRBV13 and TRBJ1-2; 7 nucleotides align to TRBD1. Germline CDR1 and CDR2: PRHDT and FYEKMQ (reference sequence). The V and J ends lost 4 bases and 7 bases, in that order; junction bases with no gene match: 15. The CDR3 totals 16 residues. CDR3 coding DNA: TGTGCCAGCAGCTGGGACTCAAGACAGGGTCCTATTGGCTACACCTTC. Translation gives CASSWDSRQGPIGYTF. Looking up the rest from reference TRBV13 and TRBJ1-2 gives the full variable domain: AAGVIQSPRHLIKEKRETATLKCYPIPRHDTVYWYQQGPGQDPQFLISFYEKMQSDKGSIPDRFSAQQFSDYHSELNMSSLELGDSALYFCASSWDSRQGPIGYTFGSGTRLTVV.

CDR3 sequence (DNA): TGTGCCAGCAGGGGGGATTGGGAGACCCAGTACTTC. Protein product: CASRGDWETQYF. The chain recombines TRBV2 with TRBJ2-5; D possibly matches TRBD1 or TRBD2 (5 bases each). V was clipped by 6 bases and J by 5 bases, with 10 bases between them. Germline CDR1 and CDR2: SNHLY and FYNNEI. The CDR3 is 12 amino acids. The full variable domain, rest sourced from reference TRBV2 and TRBJ2-5, is EPEVTQTPSHQVTQMGQEVILRCVPISNHLYFYWYRQILGQKVEFLVSFYNNEISEKSEIFDDQFSVERPDGSNFTLKIRSTKLEDSAMYFCASRGDWETQYFGPGTRLLVL.

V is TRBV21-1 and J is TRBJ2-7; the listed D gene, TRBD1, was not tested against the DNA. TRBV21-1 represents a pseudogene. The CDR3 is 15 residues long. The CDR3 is CASSKGLQTSYEQYF. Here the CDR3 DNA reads TGTGCCAGCAGCAAAGGTCTACAGACATCCTACGAGCAGTACTTC.

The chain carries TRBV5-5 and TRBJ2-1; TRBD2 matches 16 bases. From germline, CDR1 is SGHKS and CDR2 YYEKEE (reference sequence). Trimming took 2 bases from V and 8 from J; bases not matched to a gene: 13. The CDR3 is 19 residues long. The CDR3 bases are TGTGCCAGCAGCTTCTCCGGGACTAGCGGGGGGGCCTGGCGGTATGAGCAGTTCTTC. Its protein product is CASSFSGTSGGAWRYEQFF.

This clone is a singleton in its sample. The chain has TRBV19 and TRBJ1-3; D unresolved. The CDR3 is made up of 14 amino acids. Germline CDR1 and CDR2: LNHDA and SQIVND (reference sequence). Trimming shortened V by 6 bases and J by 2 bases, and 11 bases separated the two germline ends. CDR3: CASSRAGTGNTIYF. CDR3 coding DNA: TGTGCCAGTAGCCGAGCGGGGACTGGAAACACCATATATTTT.

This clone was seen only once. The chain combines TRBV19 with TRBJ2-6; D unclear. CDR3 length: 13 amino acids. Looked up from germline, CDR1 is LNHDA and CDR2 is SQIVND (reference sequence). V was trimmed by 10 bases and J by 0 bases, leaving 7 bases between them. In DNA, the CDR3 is TGTGCCACTCACAACTCTGGGGCCAACGTCCTGACTTTC. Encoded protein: CATHNSGANVLTF.

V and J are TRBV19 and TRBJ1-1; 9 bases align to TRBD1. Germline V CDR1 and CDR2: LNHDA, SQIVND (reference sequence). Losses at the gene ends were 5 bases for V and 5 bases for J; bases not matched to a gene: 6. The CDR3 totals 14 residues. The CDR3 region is CASSAQGALTEAFF. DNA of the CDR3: TGTGCCAGTAGTGCACAGGGGGCATTAACTGAAGCTTTCTTT. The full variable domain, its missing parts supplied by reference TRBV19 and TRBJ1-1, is DGGITQSPKYLFRKEGQNVTLSCEQNLNHDAMYWYRQDPGQGLRLIYYSQIVNDFQKGDIAEGYSVSREKKESFPLTVTSAQKNPTAFYLCASSAQGALTEAFFGQGTRLTVV.

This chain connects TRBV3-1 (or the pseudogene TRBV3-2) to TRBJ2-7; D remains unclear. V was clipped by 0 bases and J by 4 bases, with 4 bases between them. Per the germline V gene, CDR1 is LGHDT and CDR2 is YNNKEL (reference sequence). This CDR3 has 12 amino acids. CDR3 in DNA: TGTGCCAGCAGCCAAGAACCGTACGAGCAGTACTTC. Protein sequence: CASSQEPYEQYF.

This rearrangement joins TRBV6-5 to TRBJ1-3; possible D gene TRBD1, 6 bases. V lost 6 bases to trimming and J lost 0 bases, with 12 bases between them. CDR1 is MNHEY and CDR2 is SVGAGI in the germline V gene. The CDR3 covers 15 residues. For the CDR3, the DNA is TGTGCCAGCAGCCTTGGGGGCATCTCTGGAAACACCATATATTTT. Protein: CASSLGGISGNTIYF.

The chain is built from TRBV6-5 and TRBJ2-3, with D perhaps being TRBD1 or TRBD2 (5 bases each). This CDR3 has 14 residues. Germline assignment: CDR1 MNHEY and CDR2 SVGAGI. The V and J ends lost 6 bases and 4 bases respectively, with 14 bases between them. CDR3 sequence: CASSPGTAPDTQYF. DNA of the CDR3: TGTGCCAGCAGCCCCGGGACCGCGCCAGATACGCAGTATTTT.

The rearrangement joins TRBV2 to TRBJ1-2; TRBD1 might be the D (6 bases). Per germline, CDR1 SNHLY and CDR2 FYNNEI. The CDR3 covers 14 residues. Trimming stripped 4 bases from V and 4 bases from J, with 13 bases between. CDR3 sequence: CASSVTGTSYGYTF. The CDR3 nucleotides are TGTGCCAGCAGTGTGACCGGGACAAGCTATGGCTACACCTTC. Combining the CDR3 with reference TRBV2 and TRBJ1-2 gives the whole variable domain EPEVTQTPSHQVTQMGQEVILRCVPISNHLYFYWYRQILGQKVEFLVSFYNNEISEKSEIFDDQFSVERPDGSNFTLKIRSTKLEDSAMYFCASSVTGTSYGYTFGSGTRLTVV.

This CDR3 is CASSPEFIDTQYF. CDR3 coding DNA: TGTGCCAGCTCACCAGAGTTTATAGATACGCAGTATTTT. J is TRBJ2-3 and V is TRBV18; D gene unclear. The V gene lost 2 bases and the J gene lost 5 bases, with 8 bases spanning the gap. Germline V gene lookup returns CDR1 KGHSH and CDR2 LQKENI. The CDR3 length is 13 residues.

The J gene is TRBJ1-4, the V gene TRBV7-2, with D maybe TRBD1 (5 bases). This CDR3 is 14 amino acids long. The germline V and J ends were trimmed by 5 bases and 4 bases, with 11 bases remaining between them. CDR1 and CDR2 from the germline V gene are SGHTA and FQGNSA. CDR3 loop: CASSRGGSNEKLFF. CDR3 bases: TGTGCCAGCAGCCGCGGGGGAAGTAATGAAAAACTGTTTTTT.

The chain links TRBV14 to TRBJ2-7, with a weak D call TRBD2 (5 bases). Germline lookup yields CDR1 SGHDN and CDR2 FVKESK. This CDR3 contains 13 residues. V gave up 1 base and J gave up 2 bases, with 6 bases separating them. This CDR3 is CASSQGLTYEQYF. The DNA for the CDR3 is TGTGCCAGCAGCCAAGGACTAACCTACGAGCAGTACTTC.

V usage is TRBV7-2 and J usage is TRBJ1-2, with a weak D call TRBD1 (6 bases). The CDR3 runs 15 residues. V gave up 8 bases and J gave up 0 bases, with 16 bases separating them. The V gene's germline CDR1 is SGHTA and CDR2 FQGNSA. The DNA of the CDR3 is TGTGCCAGCTCCTGGTGGGACACCACTAACTATGGCTACACCTTC. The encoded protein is CASSWWDTTNYGYTF.

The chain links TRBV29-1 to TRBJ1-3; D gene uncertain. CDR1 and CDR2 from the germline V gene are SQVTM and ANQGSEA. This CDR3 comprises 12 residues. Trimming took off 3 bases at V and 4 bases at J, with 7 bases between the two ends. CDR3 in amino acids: CSVDTAGNTIYF. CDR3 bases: TGCAGCGTTGACACAGCAGGAAACACCATATATTTT.

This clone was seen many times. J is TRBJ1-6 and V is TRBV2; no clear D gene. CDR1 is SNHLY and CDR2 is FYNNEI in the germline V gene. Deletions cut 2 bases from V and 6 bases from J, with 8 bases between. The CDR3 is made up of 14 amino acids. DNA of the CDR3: TGTGCCAGCAGTGAAATGGCGGCTAATTCACCCCTCCACTTT. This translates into CASSEMAANSPLHF.

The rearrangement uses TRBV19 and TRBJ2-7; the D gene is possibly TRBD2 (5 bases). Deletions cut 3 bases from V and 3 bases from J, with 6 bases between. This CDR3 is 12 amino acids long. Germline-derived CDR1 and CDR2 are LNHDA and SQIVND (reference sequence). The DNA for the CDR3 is TGTGCCAGTAGTATTAGCGACTACGAGCAGTACTTC. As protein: CASSISDYEQYF.

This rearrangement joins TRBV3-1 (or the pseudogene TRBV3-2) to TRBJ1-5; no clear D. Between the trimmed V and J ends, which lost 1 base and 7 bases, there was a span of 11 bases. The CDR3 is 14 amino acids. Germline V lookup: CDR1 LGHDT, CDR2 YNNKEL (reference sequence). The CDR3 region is CASSQAGLNQPQHF. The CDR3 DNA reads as TGTGCCAGCAGCCAAGCCGGTCTTAACCAGCCCCAGCATTTT.

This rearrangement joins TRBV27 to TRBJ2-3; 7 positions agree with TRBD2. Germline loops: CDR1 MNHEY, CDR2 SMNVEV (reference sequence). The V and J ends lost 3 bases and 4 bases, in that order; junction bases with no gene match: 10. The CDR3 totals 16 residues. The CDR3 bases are TGTGCCAGCAGTTTGTCCGCGGGAGCGAGGGCAGATACGCAGTATTTT. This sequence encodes CASSLSAGARADTQYF.

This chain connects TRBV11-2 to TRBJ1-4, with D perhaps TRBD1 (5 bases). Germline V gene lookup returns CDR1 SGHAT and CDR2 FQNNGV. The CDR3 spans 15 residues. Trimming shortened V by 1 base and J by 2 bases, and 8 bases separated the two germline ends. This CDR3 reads CASSLVGGTNEKLFF. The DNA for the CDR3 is TGTGCCAGCAGCTTAGTGGGGGGGACTAATGAAAAACTGTTTTTT. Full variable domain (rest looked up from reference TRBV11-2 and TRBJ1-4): EAGVAQSPRYKIIEKRQSVAFWCNPISGHATLYWYQQILGQGPKLLIQFQNNGVVDDSQLPKDRFSAERLKGVDSTLKIQPAKLEDSAVYLCASSLVGGTNEKLFFGSGTQLSVL.

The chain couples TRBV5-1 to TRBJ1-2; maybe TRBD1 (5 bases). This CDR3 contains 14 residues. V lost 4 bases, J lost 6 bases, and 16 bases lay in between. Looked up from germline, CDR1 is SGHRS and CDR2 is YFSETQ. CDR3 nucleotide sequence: TGCGCCAGCAGCCCCGGGAGGGGTGACGATGGCTACACCTTC. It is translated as CASSPGRGDDGYTF.

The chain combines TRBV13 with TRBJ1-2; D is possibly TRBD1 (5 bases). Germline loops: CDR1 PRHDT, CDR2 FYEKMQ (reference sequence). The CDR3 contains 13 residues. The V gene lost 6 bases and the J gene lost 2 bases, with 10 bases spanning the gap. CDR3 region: CASSPGINYGYTF. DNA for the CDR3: TGTGCCAGCAGTCCAGGGATCAACTATGGCTACACCTTC.